The present T cell receptor (beta chain) was sequenced within a study of T cells in Graves' hyperthyroidism and ophthalmopathy. The CDR3 loop spans 14 amino acids. V gave up 0 bases and J gave up 5 bases, with 10 bases separating them. Germline V CDR1 and CDR2: MNHNY, SVGAGI (reference sequence). TCR beta CDR3 regions were amplified from RNA. The HTBI primer set drove a first-round RT-PCR of the TCR CDR3. One entry per CDR3 protein results from TCRdb running MiXCR on the multiplex PCR reads. The sample has 200,000 to 250,000 distinct CDR3 sequences; about a sixth are singletons. The rearrangement uses TRBV6-6 and TRBJ1-1, with D perhaps matching TRBD1 (5 bases). Sequencing was performed on blood. The clonotype was recovered from a man aged 50-59 years with Graves' hyperthyroidism. CDR3 DNA: TGTGCCAGCAGTTACTCCGGGGGGTTTACTGAAGCTTTCTTT. The encoded protein is CASSYSGGFTEAFF.